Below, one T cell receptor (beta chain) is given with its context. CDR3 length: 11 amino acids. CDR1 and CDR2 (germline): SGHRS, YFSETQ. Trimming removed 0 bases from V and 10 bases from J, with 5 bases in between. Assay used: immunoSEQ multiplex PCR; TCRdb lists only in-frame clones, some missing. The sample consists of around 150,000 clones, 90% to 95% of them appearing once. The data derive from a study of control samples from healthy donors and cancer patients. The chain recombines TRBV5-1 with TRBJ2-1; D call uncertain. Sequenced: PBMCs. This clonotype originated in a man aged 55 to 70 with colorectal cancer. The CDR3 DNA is TGCGCCAGCAGCTTGGGTTGGGAGCAGTTCTTC. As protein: CASSLGWEQFF.